The next 30 T cell receptor beta chains were all read from a single sample in a study of vaccination effects on CD4 cells after COVID-19. Viral peptide pool expansion of antigen-specific CD4+ T cells preceded sequencing in the ViraFEST assay. Following 10 days of culture, CD4+ T cells were isolated. Their specific antigens are unknown. Libraries were prepared by immunoSEQ multiplex PCR; TCRdb keeps only in-frame clonotypes and omits some of them. The sample lists tens of thousands of clones; roughly 72% were seen once. Sequencing used CD4+ T cells from PBMCs cultured with HCoV-229E spike peptides, obtained before COVID-19 vaccination. These receptors were collected from a human donor who received a COVID-19 vaccine.

This rearrangement joins TRBV15 to TRBJ2-3; TRBD1 might be the D (5 bases). This CDR3 region has 16 residues. V was pared by 0 bases and J by 4 bases, with 14 bases between. Germline V gives CDR1 LNHNV, CDR2 YYDKDF (reference sequence). The DNA of the CDR3 is TGTGCCACCAGCAGAGATCTCGTCAGGGCAGCAGATACGCAGTATTTT. Protein sequence: CATSRDLVRAADTQYF.

This chain links TRBV5-4 with TRBJ2-3; the D gene is possibly TRBD1 (6 bases). Trimming stripped 3 bases from V and 6 bases from J, with 14 bases between. The CDR3 runs 14 residues. Germline V gene sequence: CDR1 SGHNT, CDR2 YYREEE (reference sequence). The CDR3 loop is CASSSAVQGDTQYF. The DNA for the CDR3 is TGTGCCAGCAGCTCAGCGGTACAGGGCGATACGCAGTATTTT.

This clone has just a few counts. The chain has TRBV6-5 and TRBJ2-2; the match to TRBD1 covers 8 bases. CDR1 is MNHEY and CDR2 is SVGAGI in the germline V gene. Trimming at V came to 5 bases and at J to 12 bases, leaving 11 bases not matched to a gene. This CDR3 region has 14 residues. The CDR3 nucleotides read TGTGCCAGCAGTAAGGACAGGGTGAAATCTAAGCTGTTTTTT. It specifies CASSKDRVKSKLFF.

There are a few counts of this clone. The V gene is TRBV28, the J gene TRBJ1-1; no definite D call. V was pared by 3 bases and J by 11 bases, with 13 bases between. The CDR3 sequence is 12 residues long. Germline CDR1 and CDR2: MDHEN and SYDVKM. CDR3 DNA sequence: TGTGCCAGCAGTTTTAACGGGCTCGGGGCTTTCTTT. This translates into CASSFNGLGAFF. Full variable domain (missing parts from reference TRBV28 and TRBJ1-1): DVKVTQSSRYLVKRTGEKVFLECVQDMDHENMFWYRQDPGLGLRLIYFSYDVKMKEKGDIPEGYSVSREKKERFSLILESASTNQTSMYLCASSFNGLGAFFGQGTRLTVV.

The J gene is TRBJ2-7, the V gene TRBV7-2; D may correspond to TRBD1 or TRBD2 (5 bases each). This CDR3 comprises 15 residues. From germline, CDR1 is SGHTA and CDR2 FQGNSA. V gave up 6 bases and J gave up 1 base, with 16 bases separating them. CDR3 sequence reads: CASSSTAGRSYEQYV. CDR3 coding DNA: TGTGCCAGCAGTTCCACTGCAGGGAGATCCTACGAGCAGTACGTC.

V and J are TRBV28 and TRBJ1-4; no clear D gene. The length of the CDR3 is 14 residues. Looked up from germline, CDR1 is MDHEN and CDR2 is SYDVKM. The V gene lost 5 bases and the J gene lost 4 bases, with 11 bases spanning the gap. CDR3 protein: CASSPPGINEKLFF. The CDR3 DNA sequence: TGTGCCAGCAGTCCCCCGGGGATTAATGAAAAACTGTTTTTT. Supplemented by reference TRBV28 and TRBJ1-4, the full variable domain reads DVKVTQSSRYLVKRTGEKVFLECVQDMDHENMFWYRQDPGLGLRLIYFSYDVKMKEKGDIPEGYSVSREKKERFSLILESASTNQTSMYLCASSPPGINEKLFFGSGTQLSVL.

Only a few counts were recorded for this clone. V usage is TRBV7-2 and J usage is TRBJ1-5; 7 bases are shared with TRBD1. CDR1 is SGHTA, CDR2 FQGNSA, per germline. This CDR3 contains 15 residues. Losses at the gene ends were 2 bases for V and 3 bases for J; bases not matched to a gene: 4. The CDR3 is CASSLRQGDNQPQHF. CDR3 nucleotides: TGTGCCAGCAGCTTAAGACAGGGTGACAATCAGCCCCAGCATTTT.

This clone appeared once. The chain combines TRBV24-1 with TRBJ2-5; the D is unclear. The CDR3 length is 13 residues. V was pared by 2 bases and J by 5 bases, with 8 bases between. Germline V lookup: CDR1 KGHDR, CDR2 SFDVKD. CDR3 sequence reads: CATSDYHWETQYF. The CDR3 bases are TGTGCCACCAGTGATTACCACTGGGAGACCCAGTACTTC.

This clone was found once. J is TRBJ2-3 and V is TRBV2, with TRBD1 matching 8 bases. J was trimmed by 2 bases and V by 8 bases; bases with no gene match: 6. CDR1 and CDR2 from the germline V gene are SNHLY and FYNNEI. There are 14 residues in the CDR3. The CDR3 loop is CASGRQGTTDTQYF. The CDR3, as DNA: TGTGCCAGCGGCCGACAGGGGACCACAGATACGCAGTATTTT. The whole variable domain, remainder taken from reference TRBV2 and TRBJ2-3, is EPEVTQTPSHQVTQMGQEVILRCVPISNHLYFYWYRQILGQKVEFLVSFYNNEISEKSEIFDDQFSVERPDGSNFTLKIRSTKLEDSAMYFCASGRQGTTDTQYFGPGTRLTVL.

The chain employs TRBV6-6 and TRBJ1-5; 8 bases are a match to TRBD1. CDR1 and CDR2 (germline): MNHNY, SVGAGI (reference sequence). This CDR3 has 15 residues. V trimming: 6 bases; J trimming: 1 base; junction bases outside the gene matches: 5. Here the CDR3 reads CASSQDRVSNQPQHF. CDR3 nucleotides: TGTGCCAGCAGCCAGGACAGGGTCAGCAATCAGCCCCAGCATTTT.

The rearrangement joins TRBV18 to TRBJ1-4, with a tentative D call TRBD1 (5 bases). The V end was cut by 4 bases, the J end by 8 bases, with 11 bases between. CDR1 is KGHSH, CDR2 LQKENI, per germline. This CDR3 has 13 amino acids. The CDR3 spells CASSLRGGEKLFF. CDR3 bases: TGTGCCAGCTCACTGCGGGGGGGGGAAAAACTGTTTTTT.

The chain combines TRBV30 with TRBJ2-3, with D possibly being TRBD2 (7 bases). V was cut by 4 bases and J by 3 bases, with 14 bases left in between. The CDR3 contains 14 residues. The germline V gene has CDR1 GTSNPN and CDR2 SVGIG (reference sequence). CDR3 nucleotide sequence: TGTGCCTGGAATCTAGGGGGGGCTACAGATACGCAGTATTTT. As protein: CAWNLGGATDTQYF.

Written as DNA, the CDR3 is TGTGCCAGTAGTACGACAGGGAGGAGCAATCAGCCCCAGCATTTT. It translates to CASSTTGRSNQPQHF. The chain combines TRBV19 with TRBJ1-5, with 7 bases matching TRBD1. The CDR3 is 15 amino acids. Germline assignment: CDR1 LNHDA and CDR2 SQIVND (reference sequence). With V trimmed by 4 bases and J by 1 base, 4 bases remained unmatched.

This clone is a singleton in its sample. The chain recombines TRBV28 with TRBJ2-2; possibly TRBD1 for D (6 bases). Between the trimmed V and J ends, which lost 3 bases and 8 bases, there was a span of 13 bases. Germline loops: CDR1 MDHEN, CDR2 SYDVKM. This CDR3 has 14 amino acids. The CDR3 nucleotides are TGTGCCAGCAGTTTCCTCCACAGGGTGGGGGAGCTGTTTTTT. It is translated as CASSFLHRVGELFF.

The chain links TRBV4-3 to TRBJ1-4, with a weak D call TRBD1 (5 bases). The CDR3 is 17 residues long. Germline CDR1 LGHNA, CDR2 YSLEER. V lost 4 bases and J lost 4, with 19 bases in between. CDR3 sequence: CASSREGGAGRNEKLFF. The CDR3 bases are TGCGCCAGCAGCCGTGAAGGAGGTGCGGGGCGTAATGAAAAACTGTTTTTT.

This sequence joins TRBV14 and TRBJ1-3; no clear D. Trimming left V 4 bases short and J 0 bases short, with 7 bases between. CDR3 length equals 14 residues. Germline CDR1 SGHDN, CDR2 FVKESK. CDR3 nucleotides: TGTGCCAGCAGCCGGGTACGCTCTGGAAACACCATATATTTT. This encodes CASSRVRSGNTIYF.

This rearrangement joins TRBV7-2 to TRBJ2-3; no clear D. V gave up 1 base and J gave up 0 bases, with 8 bases separating them. Per the germline V gene, CDR1 is SGHTA and CDR2 is FQGNSA. CDR3 length: 15 amino acids. CDR3 sequence (DNA): TGTGCCAGCAGCTTAGAGCCCAGCAGCACAGATACGCAGTATTTT. Translation: CASSLEPSSTDTQYF.

This clone was seen a few times. The genes are TRBV2 and TRBJ1-1; tentative D call: TRBD1 (5 bases). There are 12 residues in the CDR3. The V gene's germline CDR1 is SNHLY and CDR2 FYNNEI. Trimming removed 2 bases from V and 11 bases from J, with 12 bases in between. This chain's CDR3 is CASSEIRVTAFF. The CDR3 region has the DNA TGTGCCAGCAGTGAAATCAGGGTTACCGCTTTCTTT. Full variable domain (rest looked up from reference TRBV2 and TRBJ1-1): EPEVTQTPSHQVTQMGQEVILRCVPISNHLYFYWYRQILGQKVEFLVSFYNNEISEKSEIFDDQFSVERPDGSNFTLKIRSTKLEDSAMYFCASSEIRVTAFFGQGTRLTVV.

This clone has only one observation. This chain joins TRBV5-4 and TRBJ2-3; 7 bases fit TRBD2. The J segment lost 2 bases and the V segment lost 6 bases, leaving 6 bases of the junction unmatched. The CDR3 loop spans 14 amino acids. Germline CDR1 is SGHNT and CDR2 is YYREEE (reference sequence). CDR3 DNA: TGTGCCAGCAAGGACGGGGGGAACACAGATACGCAGTATTTT. It yields the protein CASKDGGNTDTQYF.

This clone was observed a few times. This chain links TRBV18 with TRBJ1-2; 9 positions match TRBD1. The V and J ends lost 6 bases and 2 bases, in that order; junction bases with no gene match: 4. Germline V gene data show CDR1 as KGHSH and CDR2 as LQKENI. CDR3 length: 14 amino acids. The DNA of the CDR3 is TGTGCCAGCTCCCGGGACAGGGAGAACTATGGCTACACCTTC. Translated, it gives CASSRDRENYGYTF.

J is TRBJ1-4 and V is TRBV6-5; no firm D call. The ends were cut back, 0 bases at V and 7 bases at J, with 9 bases in the middle. The V gene's germline CDR1 is MNHEY and CDR2 SVGAGI. This CDR3 comprises 14 residues. Written as DNA, the CDR3 is TGTGCCAGCAGTTACTCGGGCAGGCCTGAAAAACTGTTTTTT. Protein product: CASSYSGRPEKLFF.

CDR3 DNA: TGTGCCAGCTCATTCGACAGCCCTCTACTTGCGAACACCGGGGAGCTGTTTTTT. Encoded protein: CASSFDSPLLANTGELFF. The chain employs TRBV18 and TRBJ2-2; D is perhaps TRBD1 (5 bases). Germline values: CDR1 KGHSH, CDR2 LQKENI. The CDR3 extends over 18 amino acids. Between the trimmed V and J ends, which lost 5 bases and 0 bases, there was a span of 19 bases.

The chain uses TRBV2 and TRBJ2-7, with 10 positions matching TRBD1. The CDR3 extends over 14 amino acids. Germline CDR1 is SNHLY and CDR2 is FYNNEI. The trim removed 8 bases at V and 2 bases at J, leaving 6 bases unmatched. In DNA, the CDR3 is TGTGCCAGCCTCCGGGACAGGGGACCCTACGAGCAGTACGTC. Amino acids: CASLRDRGPYEQYV.

J is TRBJ2-3 and V is TRBV24-1, with no clear D. Deletions cut 0 bases from V and 2 bases from J, with 5 bases between. This CDR3 is 14 amino acids long. Germline values: CDR1 KGHDR, CDR2 SFDVKD. The CDR3 spells CATSDLSDTDTQYF. CDR3 DNA sequence: TGTGCCACCAGTGATTTGTCCGACACAGATACGCAGTATTTT.

In its sample, this clone was seen a few times. The J gene is TRBJ1-1, the V gene TRBV14; 8 nucleotides agree with TRBD1. Germline V gene data show CDR1 as SGHDN and CDR2 as FVKESK. The V and J ends lost 4 bases and 4 bases, in that order; junction bases with no gene match: 5. This CDR3 is 14 amino acids long. CDR3: CASSPRTGFTEAFF. In nucleotides, the CDR3 is TGTGCCAGCAGCCCCCGGACAGGGTTCACTGAAGCTTTCTTT.

The chain employs TRBV28 and TRBJ2-3; possible D gene TRBD2, 7 bases. The CDR3 covers 15 residues. Germline lookup yields CDR1 MDHEN and CDR2 SYDVKM. Trimming removed 10 bases at V and 0 bases at J, with 17 bases between. CDR3: CAICTGGGSTDTQYF. In DNA form, the CDR3 reads TGTGCCATCTGTACGGGGGGCGGAAGCACAGATACGCAGTATTTT. The variable domain in full, completed from reference TRBV28 and TRBJ2-3, reads DVKVTQSSRYLVKRTGEKVFLECVQDMDHENMFWYRQDPGLGLRLIYFSYDVKMKEKGDIPEGYSVSREKKERFSLILESASTNQTSMYLCAICTGGGSTDTQYFGPGTRLTVL.

The chain is built from TRBV7-3 and TRBJ2-5; TRBD2 is a possible D gene (5 bases). The CDR3 sequence is 13 residues long. Trimming removed 2 bases at V and 3 bases at J, with 7 bases between. Germline values: CDR1 SGHTA, CDR2 FQGTGA. The chain's CDR3 is CASSLSAEETQYF. The CDR3 nucleotides are TGTGCCAGCAGCTTATCAGCGGAAGAGACCCAGTACTTC.

This sequence joins TRBV6-1 and TRBJ2-5; D perhaps matches TRBD1 (7 bases). Trimming took off 10 bases at V and 3 bases at J, with 18 bases between the two ends. The CDR3 extends over 14 amino acids. CDR1 is MNHNS, CDR2 SASEGT, per germline. The CDR3 loop is CATRQGQREETQYF. The CDR3 DNA is TGTGCCACCCGACAGGGACAGCGGGAAGAGACCCAGTACTTC.

CDR3 region: CASSRGTEITYEQYV. CDR3 DNA sequence: TGTGCCAGCAGCCGCGGGACAGAAATTACCTACGAGCAGTACGTC. The chain uses TRBV5-5 and TRBJ2-7; the D gene is possibly TRBD1 (7 bases). Germline V gene lookup returns CDR1 SGHKS and CDR2 YYEKEE (reference sequence). The CDR3 runs to 15 residues. V was cut by 4 bases and J by 2 bases, with 16 bases left in between.

The gene calls are TRBV27 and TRBJ1-4; no clear D. The germline V gene has CDR1 MNHEY and CDR2 SMNVEV (reference sequence). The CDR3 contains 15 residues. V was trimmed by 4 bases and J by 0 bases, leaving 9 bases between them. DNA for the CDR3: TGTGCCAGCAGTTCCTATGGATCAACTAATGAAAAACTGTTTTTT. Translation: CASSSYGSTNEKLFF.